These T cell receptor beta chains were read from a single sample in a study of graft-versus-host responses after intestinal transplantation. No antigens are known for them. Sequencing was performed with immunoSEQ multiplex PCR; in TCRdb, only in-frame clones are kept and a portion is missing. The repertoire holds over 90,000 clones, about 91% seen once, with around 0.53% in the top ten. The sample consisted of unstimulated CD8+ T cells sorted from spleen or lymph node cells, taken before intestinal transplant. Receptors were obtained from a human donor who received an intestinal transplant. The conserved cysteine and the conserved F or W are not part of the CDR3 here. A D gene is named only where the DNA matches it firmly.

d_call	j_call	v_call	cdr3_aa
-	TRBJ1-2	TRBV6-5	ASSYEWGPYGYT
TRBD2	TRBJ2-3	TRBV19	ASSIEGTRGTDTQY
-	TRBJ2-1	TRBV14	ASSQGKGGISYNEQF
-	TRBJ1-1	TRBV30	AWSVGGGVEAF
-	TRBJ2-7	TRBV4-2	ASSQVYSAYEQY
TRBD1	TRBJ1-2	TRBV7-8	ASSRRGQGVYGYT
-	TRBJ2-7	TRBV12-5	ASGDPKTGSYEQY
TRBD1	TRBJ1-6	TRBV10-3	AISDLGQDNNSPLH
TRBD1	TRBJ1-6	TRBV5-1	ASSDDRGHSPLH
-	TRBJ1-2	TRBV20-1	SARGPHGYT
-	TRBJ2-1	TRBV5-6	ASSLGRQGEQF
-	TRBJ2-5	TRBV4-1	ASSQDQRLGETQY
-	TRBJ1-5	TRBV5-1	ASSPGGGNQPQH
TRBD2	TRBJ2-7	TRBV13	ASSSGLAGFYEQY
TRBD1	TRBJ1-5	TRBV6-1	AILDRGVNQPQH
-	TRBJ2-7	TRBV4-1	ASSRYQGTYEQY
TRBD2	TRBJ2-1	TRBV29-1	SICLGTSGTRDEQF
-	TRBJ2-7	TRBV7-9	ASSPLWASYEQY
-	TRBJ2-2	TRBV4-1	ASSDEGRANTGELF
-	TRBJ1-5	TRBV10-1	ASIRGLRGNQPQH
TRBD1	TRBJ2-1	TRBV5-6	ASSSGQGIYNEQF
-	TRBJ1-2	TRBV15	ATSNRPGVQIYGYT
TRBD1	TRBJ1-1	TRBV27	ASSSTGVRTEAF
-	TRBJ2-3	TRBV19	ASSQLDTQY
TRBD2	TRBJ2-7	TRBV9	ASSPASGASYEQY
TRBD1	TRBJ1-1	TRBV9	ASSVSGGRNTEAF
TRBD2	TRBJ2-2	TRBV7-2	ASRRLAGGTGELF
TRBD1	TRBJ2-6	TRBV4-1	ASSSQGSGANVLT
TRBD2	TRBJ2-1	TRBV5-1	ASSLGLSGRGGPHAHNEQF
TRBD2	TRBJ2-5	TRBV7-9	ASSSPGLAGGETQY
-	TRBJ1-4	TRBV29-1	SGLISEKLF
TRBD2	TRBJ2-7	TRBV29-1	SVVGTSGPYEQY
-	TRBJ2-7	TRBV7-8	ASSAHGGGGSYEQY
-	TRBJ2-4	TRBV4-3	ASSQDTTRGPKY
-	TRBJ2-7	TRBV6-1	ASSPVGGRYEQY
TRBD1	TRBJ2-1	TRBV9	ASSADRENEQF
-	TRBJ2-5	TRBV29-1	SVEGVWGRLAPQETQY
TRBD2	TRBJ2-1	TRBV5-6	ASSLGLAGLRGYNEQF
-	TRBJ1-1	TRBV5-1	ASSAWAANTEAF
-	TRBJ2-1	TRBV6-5	ASSYPPRNEQF
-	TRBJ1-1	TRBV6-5	ASSAGFGTEAF
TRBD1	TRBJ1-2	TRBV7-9	ASRGQVGNYGYT
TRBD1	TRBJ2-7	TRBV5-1	ASSYGQGPYEQY
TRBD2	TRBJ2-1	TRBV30	AWILAGYNEQF
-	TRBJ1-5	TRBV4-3	ASSQGTVTGVGQPQH
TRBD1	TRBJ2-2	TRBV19	ASTRDRGSTGELF
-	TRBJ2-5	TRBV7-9	ASSSSGSQETQY
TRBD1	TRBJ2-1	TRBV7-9	ASSLDTGGLEQF
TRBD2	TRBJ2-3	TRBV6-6	ASSYSSGRDSQY
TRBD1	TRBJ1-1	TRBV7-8	ASSWTGEDTEAF
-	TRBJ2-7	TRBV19	ASSIAGAGYEQY
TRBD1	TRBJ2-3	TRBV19	ASSSPGGRDTQY
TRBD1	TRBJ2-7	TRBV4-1	ASSPRTGVAYEQY
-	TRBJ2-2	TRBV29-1	SVERGTGELF
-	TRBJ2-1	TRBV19	ASSLGGQGASEQF
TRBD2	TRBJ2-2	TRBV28	ASSRRTSGATGELF